The T cell receptor (beta chain) described here comes from a study of blood T cell repertoires in COVID-19. Study at large: Samples of COVID-19 (acute and convalescent) were obtained from the United States, Italy and Spain. PBMCs, B-cell-depleted T cells, or T cells provided the cDNA or gDNA that made up the material.

In the study's own analysis: Amplifying reference gene primers gave estimates of nucleated cell counts. Profiling relied on immunoSEQ multiplex PCR, and the TCRdb table lists in-frame clones only, not all of them. That table furnishes V, J and clone size, whereas the DNA furnished D and trimming. The sample holds over 200,000 clones, roughly 88% seen once. CDR3 length: 12 residues. V lost 9 bases, J lost 6 bases, and 1 base stayed unmatched. CDR1 ENHRY and CDR2 SYGVKD come from the germline V gene. The clonotype was recovered from a woman in her twenties or thirties with acute or convalescent COVID-19. Material for sequencing was peripheral blood. The chain recombines TRBV10-3 with TRBJ2-1, with 11 positions matching TRBD2. The CDR3 reads CAISGRANEQFF. CDR3 nucleotides: TGTGCCATTAGCGGGAGGGCCAATGAGCAGTTCTTC.